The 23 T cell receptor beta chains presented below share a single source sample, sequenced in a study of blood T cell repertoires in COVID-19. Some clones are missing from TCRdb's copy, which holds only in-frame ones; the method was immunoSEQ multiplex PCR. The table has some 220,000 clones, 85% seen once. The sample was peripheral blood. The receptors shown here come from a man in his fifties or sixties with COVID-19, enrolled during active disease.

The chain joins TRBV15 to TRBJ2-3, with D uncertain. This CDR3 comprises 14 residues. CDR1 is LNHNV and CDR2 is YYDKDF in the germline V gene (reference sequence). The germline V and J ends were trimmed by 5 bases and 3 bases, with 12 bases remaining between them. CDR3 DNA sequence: TGTGCCACCAGCCATGGAGATGGGACAGATACGCAGTATTTT. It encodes CATSHGDGTDTQYF.

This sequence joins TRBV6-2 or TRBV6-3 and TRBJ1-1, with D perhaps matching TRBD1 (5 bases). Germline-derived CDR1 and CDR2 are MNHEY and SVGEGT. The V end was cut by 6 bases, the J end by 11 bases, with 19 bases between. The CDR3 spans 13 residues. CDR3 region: CASSPTGHHEAFF. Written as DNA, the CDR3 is TGTGCCAGCAGCCCAACAGGTCATCATGAGGCTTTCTTT.

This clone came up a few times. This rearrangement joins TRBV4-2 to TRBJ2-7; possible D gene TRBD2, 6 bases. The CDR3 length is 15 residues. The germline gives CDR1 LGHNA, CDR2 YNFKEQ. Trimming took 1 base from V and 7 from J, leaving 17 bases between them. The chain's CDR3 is CASSQVGSTGGEQYF. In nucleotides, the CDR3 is TGTGCCAGCAGCCAAGTAGGTAGTACCGGAGGGGAGCAGTACTTC.

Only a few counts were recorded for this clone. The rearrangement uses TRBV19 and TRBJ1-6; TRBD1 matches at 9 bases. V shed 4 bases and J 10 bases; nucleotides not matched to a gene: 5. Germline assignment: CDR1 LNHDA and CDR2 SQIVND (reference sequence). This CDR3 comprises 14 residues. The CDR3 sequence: CASSRGTGLSPLHF. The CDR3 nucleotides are TGTGCCAGTAGTAGGGGGACAGGGCTGTCACCCCTCCACTTT.

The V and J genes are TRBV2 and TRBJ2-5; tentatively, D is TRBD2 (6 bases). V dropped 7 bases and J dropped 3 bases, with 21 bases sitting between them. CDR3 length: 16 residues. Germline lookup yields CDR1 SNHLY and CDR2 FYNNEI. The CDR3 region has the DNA TGTGCCAGCACTCCGTGGGGAGGCCTGAAAGAAGAGACCCAGTACTTC. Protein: CASTPWGGLKEETQYF. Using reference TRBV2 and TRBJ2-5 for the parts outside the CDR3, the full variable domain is EPEVTQTPSHQVTQMGQEVILRCVPISNHLYFYWYRQILGQKVEFLVSFYNNEISEKSEIFDDQFSVERPDGSNFTLKIRSTKLEDSAMYFCASTPWGGLKEETQYFGPGTRLLVL.

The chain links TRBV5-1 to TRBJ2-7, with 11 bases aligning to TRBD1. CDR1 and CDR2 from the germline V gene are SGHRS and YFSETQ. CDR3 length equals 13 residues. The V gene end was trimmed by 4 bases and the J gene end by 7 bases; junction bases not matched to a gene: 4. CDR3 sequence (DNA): TGCGCCAGCAGCCCCGGGACAGGGGGTGAGCAGTACTTC. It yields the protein CASSPGTGGEQYF.

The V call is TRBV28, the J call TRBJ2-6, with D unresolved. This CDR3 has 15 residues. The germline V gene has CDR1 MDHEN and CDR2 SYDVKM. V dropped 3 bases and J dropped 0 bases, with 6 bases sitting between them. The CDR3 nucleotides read TGTGCCAGCAGTTTTCCGGGCTCTGGGGCCAACGTCCTGACTTTC. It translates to CASSFPGSGANVLTF.

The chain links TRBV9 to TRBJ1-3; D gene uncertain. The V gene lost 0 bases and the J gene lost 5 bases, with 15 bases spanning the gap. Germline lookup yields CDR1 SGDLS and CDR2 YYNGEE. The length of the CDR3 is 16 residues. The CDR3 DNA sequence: TGTGCCAGCAGCGTAGCGGGTATCTATCCCCGAAACACCATATATTTT. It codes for CASSVAGIYPRNTIYF.

DNA for the CDR3: TGTGCCAGCAGGGTTGACAGCTACAATCAGCCCCAGCATTTT. This sequence encodes CASRVDSYNQPQHF. This sequence joins TRBV28 and TRBJ1-5; D may be TRBD1 (5 bases). Germline V gene sequence: CDR1 MDHEN, CDR2 SYDVKM. The CDR3 has 14 residues. The V end lost 6 bases, the J end lost 3 bases, and 12 bases lay between the germline ends.

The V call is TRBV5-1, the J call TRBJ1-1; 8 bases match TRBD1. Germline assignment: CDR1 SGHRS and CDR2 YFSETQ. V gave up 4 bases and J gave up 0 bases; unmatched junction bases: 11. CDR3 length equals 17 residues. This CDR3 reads CASSRLDREDLNTEAFF. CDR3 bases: TGCGCCAGCAGCCGACTGGACAGGGAGGACCTGAACACTGAAGCTTTCTTT.

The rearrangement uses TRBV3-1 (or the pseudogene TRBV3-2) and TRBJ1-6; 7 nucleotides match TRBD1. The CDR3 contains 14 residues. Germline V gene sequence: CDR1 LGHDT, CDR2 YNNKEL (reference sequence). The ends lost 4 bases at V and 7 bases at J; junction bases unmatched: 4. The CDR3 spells CASSRGQKNSPLHF. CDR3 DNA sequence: TGTGCCAGCAGCCGGGGACAGAAAAATTCACCCCTCCACTTT.

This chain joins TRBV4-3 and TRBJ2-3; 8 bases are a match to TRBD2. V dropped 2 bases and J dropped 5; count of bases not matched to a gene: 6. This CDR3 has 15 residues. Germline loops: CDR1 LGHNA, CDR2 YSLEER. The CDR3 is CASSQSGGRGDTQYF. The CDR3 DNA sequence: TGCGCCAGCAGCCAAAGCGGGGGAAGAGGAGATACGCAGTATTTT.

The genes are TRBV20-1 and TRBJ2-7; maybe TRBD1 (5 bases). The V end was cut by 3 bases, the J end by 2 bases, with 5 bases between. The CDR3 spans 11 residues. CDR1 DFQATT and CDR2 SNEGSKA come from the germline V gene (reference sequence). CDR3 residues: CSARGPYEQYF. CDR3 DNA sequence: TGCAGTGCTAGGGGGCCCTACGAGCAGTACTTC.

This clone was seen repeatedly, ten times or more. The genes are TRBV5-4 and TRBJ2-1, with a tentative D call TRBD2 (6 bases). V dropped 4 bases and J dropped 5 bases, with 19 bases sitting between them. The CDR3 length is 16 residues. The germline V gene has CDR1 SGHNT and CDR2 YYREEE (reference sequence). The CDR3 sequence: CASSAKVTRADNEQFF. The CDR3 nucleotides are TGTGCCAGCAGCGCAAAGGTGACTAGGGCGGACAATGAGCAGTTCTTC.

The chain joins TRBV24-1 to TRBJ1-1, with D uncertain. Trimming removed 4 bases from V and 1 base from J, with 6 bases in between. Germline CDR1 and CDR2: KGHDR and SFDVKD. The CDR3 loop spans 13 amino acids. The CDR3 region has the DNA TGTGCCACCAGTGACCCAGGGAACACTGAAGCTTTCTTT. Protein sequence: CATSDPGNTEAFF.

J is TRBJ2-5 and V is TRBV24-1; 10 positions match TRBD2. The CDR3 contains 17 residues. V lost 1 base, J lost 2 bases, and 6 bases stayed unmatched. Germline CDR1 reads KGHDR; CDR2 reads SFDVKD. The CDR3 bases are TGTGCCACCAGTGATTTTTGGGCTAGCGGGGGACAAGAGACCCAGTACTTC. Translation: CATSDFWASGGQETQYF.

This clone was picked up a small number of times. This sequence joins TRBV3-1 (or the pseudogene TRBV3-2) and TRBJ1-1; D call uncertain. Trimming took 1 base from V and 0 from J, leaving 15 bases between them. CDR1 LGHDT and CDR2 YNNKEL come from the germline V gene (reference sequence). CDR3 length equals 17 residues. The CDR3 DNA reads TGTGCCAGCAGCCAAGTTTTGGGCGCCTCTATGAACACTGAAGCTTTCTTT. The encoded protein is CASSQVLGASMNTEAFF.

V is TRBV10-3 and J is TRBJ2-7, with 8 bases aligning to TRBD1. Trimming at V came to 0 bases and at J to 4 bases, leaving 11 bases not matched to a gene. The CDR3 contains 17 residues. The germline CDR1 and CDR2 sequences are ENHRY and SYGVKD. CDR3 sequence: CAISESLGQGKGYEQYF. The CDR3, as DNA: TGTGCCATCAGTGAGTCTTTAGGACAGGGAAAAGGTTACGAGCAGTACTTC.

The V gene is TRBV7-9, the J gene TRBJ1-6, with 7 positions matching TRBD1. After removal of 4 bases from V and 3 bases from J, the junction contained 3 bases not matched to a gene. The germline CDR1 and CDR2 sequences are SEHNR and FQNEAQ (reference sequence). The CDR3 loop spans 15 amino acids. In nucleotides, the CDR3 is TGTGCCAGCAGCTCGGGACAGAACTATAATTCACCCCTCCACTTT. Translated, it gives CASSSGQNYNSPLHF. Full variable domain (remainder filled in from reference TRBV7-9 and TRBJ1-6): DTGVSQNPRHKITKRGQNVTFRCDPISEHNRLYWYRQTLGQGPEFLTYFQNEAQLEKSRLLSDRFSAERPKGSFSTLEIQRTEQGDSAMYLCASSSGQNYNSPLHFGNGTRLTVT.

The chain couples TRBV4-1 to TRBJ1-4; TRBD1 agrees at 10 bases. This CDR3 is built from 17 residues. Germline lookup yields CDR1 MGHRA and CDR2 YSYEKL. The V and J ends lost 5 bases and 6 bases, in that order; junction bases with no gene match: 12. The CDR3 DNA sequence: TGCGCCAGCAGCGGAGGGACAGGGGCATTTATTTATGAAAAACTGTTTTTT. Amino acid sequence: CASSGGTGAFIYEKLFF.

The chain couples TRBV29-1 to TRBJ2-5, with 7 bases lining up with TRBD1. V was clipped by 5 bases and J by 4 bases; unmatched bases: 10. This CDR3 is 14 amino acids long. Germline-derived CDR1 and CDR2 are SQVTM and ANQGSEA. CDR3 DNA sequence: TGCAGCGTTCAATCATCTCACAGGGGAGAGACCCAGTACTTC. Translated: CSVQSSHRGETQYF.

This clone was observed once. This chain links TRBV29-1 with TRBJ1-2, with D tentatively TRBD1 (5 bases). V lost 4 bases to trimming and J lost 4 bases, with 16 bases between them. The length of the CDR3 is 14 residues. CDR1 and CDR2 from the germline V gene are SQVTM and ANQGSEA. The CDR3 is CSVAQGLSGYGYTF. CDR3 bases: TGCAGCGTTGCGCAGGGTCTTTCTGGCTATGGCTACACCTTC.

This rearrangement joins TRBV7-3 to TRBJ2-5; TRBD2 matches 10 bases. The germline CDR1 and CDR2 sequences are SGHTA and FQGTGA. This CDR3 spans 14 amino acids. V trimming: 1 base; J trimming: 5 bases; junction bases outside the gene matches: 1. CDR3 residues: CASSLSSGGETQYF. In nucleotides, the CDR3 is TGTGCCAGCAGCTTAAGTAGCGGGGGGGAGACCCAGTACTTC. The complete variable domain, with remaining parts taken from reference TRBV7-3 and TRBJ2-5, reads GAGVSQTPSNKVTEKGKYVELRCDPISGHTALYWYRQSLGQGPEFLIYFQGTGAADDSGLPNDRFFAVRPEGSVSTLKIQRTERGDSAVYLCASSLSSGGETQYFGPGTRLLVL.